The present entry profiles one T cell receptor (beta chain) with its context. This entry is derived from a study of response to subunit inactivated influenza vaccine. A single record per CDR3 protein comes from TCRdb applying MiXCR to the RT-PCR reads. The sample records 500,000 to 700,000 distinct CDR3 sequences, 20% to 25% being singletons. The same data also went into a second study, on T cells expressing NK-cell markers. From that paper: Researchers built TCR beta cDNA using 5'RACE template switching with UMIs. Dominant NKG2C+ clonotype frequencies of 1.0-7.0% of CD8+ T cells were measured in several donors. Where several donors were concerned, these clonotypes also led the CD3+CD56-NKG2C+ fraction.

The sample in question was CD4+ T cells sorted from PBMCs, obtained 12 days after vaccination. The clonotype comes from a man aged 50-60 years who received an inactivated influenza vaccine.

The CDR3 sequence: CASSPDPTGANVLTF. CDR3 in DNA: TGCGCCAGCAGCCCCGACCCCACTGGGGCCAACGTCCTGACTTTC. The rearrangement uses TRBV5-1 and TRBJ2-6; D remains unclear. V gave up 4 bases and J gave up 2 bases, with 10 bases separating them. The CDR3 length is 15 residues. Germline V gene data show CDR1 as SGHRS and CDR2 as YFSETQ. Full variable domain (outside the CDR3, taken from reference TRBV5-1 and TRBJ2-6): KAGVTQTPRYLIKTRGQQVTLSCSPISGHRSVSWYQQTPGQGLQFLFEYFSETQRNKGNFPGRFSGRQFSNSRSEMNVSTLELGDSALYLCASSPDPTGANVLTFGAGSRLTVL.